These T cell receptor beta chains were read from a single sample in a study of T cells in narcolepsy. The table came from immunoSEQ multiplex PCR; TCRdb's copy has only in-frame clones and leaves some out. The sample lists about 17,000 clones, 85% to 90% occurring once. Sequenced input: memory (CD45RA-) CD4+ T cells from blood. All receptors come from a human donor in good health. CDR3s include the opening cysteine and the closing phenylalanine or tryptophan. Fields, in order: V gene, J gene, clone size, D gene, CDR3 protein, CDR3 DNA. The D gene is left open where the match is weak. Part of the rows lack a size; the others show once, few, many or a class for expanded clones.

v_gene: TRBV7-6; j_gene: TRBJ2-7; abundance: NA; d_gene: NA; CDR3aa: CASSLVAGDYEQYF; CDR3nt: TGTGCCAGCAGCTTAGTAGCAGGGGACTACGAGCAGTACTTC
v_gene: TRBV7-6; j_gene: TRBJ2-7; abundance: few; d_gene: NA; CDR3aa: CASSLDPAYEQYF; CDR3nt: TGTGCCAGCAGCTTAGATCCGGCCTACGAGCAGTACTTC
v_gene: TRBV1; j_gene: TRBJ2-6; abundance: NA; d_gene: NA; CDR3aa: CTSRAGGLCQSRANVLTF; CDR3nt: TGCACCAGCAGGGCCGGGGGTTTGTGCCAAAGTCGGGCCAACGTCCTGACTTTC
v_gene: TRBV11-2; j_gene: TRBJ2-6; abundance: NA; d_gene: NA; CDR3aa: CASSLGLSRGAPAVLTF; CDR3nt: TGCGCCAGCAGCTTAGGCCTAAGCAGGGGCGCCCCGGCCGTCCTGACTTTC
v_gene: TRBV11-3; j_gene: TRBJ2-2; abundance: NA; d_gene: NA; CDR3aa: CASEGETDGFDGELFF; CDR3nt: TGTGCCAGCGAGGGGGAGACAGATGGATTTGACGGGGAGCTGTTTTTT
v_gene: TRBV27; j_gene: TRBJ1-5; abundance: NA; d_gene: TRBD1; CDR3aa: CASSSPGQGEEGLNQPQHF; CDR3nt: TGTGCTAGCAGTTCTCCGGGACAGGGGGAAGAAGGGCTCAATCAGCCCCAGCATTTT
v_gene: TRBV6-6; j_gene: TRBJ2-5; abundance: NA; d_gene: TRBD1; CDR3aa: CASATKAGTGETQYF; CDR3nt: TGTGCCAGCGCGACTAAGGCAGGGACAGGAGAGACCCAGTACTTC
v_gene: TRBV10-3; j_gene: TRBJ2-7; abundance: NA; d_gene: TRBD2; CDR3aa: CAISESNSGSYEQYF; CDR3nt: TGTGCCATCAGTGAGTCTAACAGCGGGAGCTACGAGCAGTACTTC
v_gene: TRBV27; j_gene: TRBJ2-5; abundance: NA; d_gene: TRBD2; CDR3aa: CATGGGGQETQYF; CDR3nt: TGTGCCACCGGTGGGGGGGGTCAAGAGACCCAGTACTTC
v_gene: TRBV19; j_gene: TRBJ2-3; abundance: NA; d_gene: NA; CDR3aa: CASSIGLVVTDTQYF; CDR3nt: TGTGCCAGTAGTATAGGACTAGTGGTTACAGATACGCAGTATTTT
v_gene: TRBV28; j_gene: TRBJ2-3; abundance: NA; d_gene: NA; CDR3aa: CASLGEAGARVTDTQYF; CDR3nt: TGTGCCAGCCTTGGAGAGGCGGGGGCCAGAGTTACAGATACGCAGTATTTT
v_gene: TRBV7-9; j_gene: TRBJ2-7; abundance: few; d_gene: NA; CDR3aa: CASSLGVNGEQYF; CDR3nt: TGTGCCAGCAGCTTAGGGGTCAACGGCGAGCAGTACTTC
v_gene: TRBV5-1; j_gene: TRBJ2-7; abundance: NA; d_gene: TRBD2; CDR3aa: CASSLDGTSVYEQYF; CDR3nt: TGCGCCAGCAGCTTGGACGGGACTAGCGTCTACGAGCAGTACTTC
v_gene: TRBV30; j_gene: TRBJ1-1; abundance: NA; d_gene: NA; CDR3aa: CAWIPGVGAEAFF; CDR3nt: TGTGCCTGGATCCCGGGGGTGGGAGCTGAAGCTTTCTTT
v_gene: TRBV7-8; j_gene: TRBJ2-2; abundance: NA; d_gene: TRBD2; CDR3aa: CASSFGAGGVPGELFF; CDR3nt: TGTGCCAGCAGCTTCGGAGCGGGAGGGGTCCCCGGGGAGCTGTTTTTT
v_gene: TRBV30; j_gene: TRBJ1-6; abundance: NA; d_gene: NA; CDR3aa: CAWKGRSNSPLHF; CDR3nt: TGTGCCTGGAAGGGACGGTCAAATTCACCCCTCCACTTT
v_gene: TRBV5-1; j_gene: TRBJ2-7; abundance: NA; d_gene: TRBD2; CDR3aa: CASSETSGRSYEQYF; CDR3nt: TGCGCCAGCAGCGAAACTAGCGGGAGATCCTACGAGCAGTACTTC
v_gene: TRBV7-8; j_gene: TRBJ1-1; abundance: once; d_gene: NA; CDR3aa: CASSPRRVTEAFF; CDR3nt: TGTGCCAGCAGCCCGCGGCGGGTCACTGAAGCTTTCTTT
v_gene: TRBV18; j_gene: TRBJ2-3; abundance: NA; d_gene: NA; CDR3aa: CASSPRGRGADTQYF; CDR3nt: TGTGCCAGCTCACCACGGGGCCGTGGAGCAGATACGCAGTATTTT
v_gene: TRBV7-8; j_gene: TRBJ2-3; abundance: once; d_gene: NA; CDR3aa: CASSLVGAGRATDTQYF; CDR3nt: TGTGCCAGCAGCTTAGTAGGGGCGGGACGAGCCACAGATACGCAGTATTTT
v_gene: TRBV5-1; j_gene: TRBJ2-7; abundance: NA; d_gene: NA; CDR3aa: CASSLQGGSSYEQYF; CDR3nt: TGCGCCAGCAGCCTACAGGGGGGGAGCTCCTACGAGCAGTACTTC
v_gene: TRBV6-1; j_gene: TRBJ1-5; abundance: NA; d_gene: NA; CDR3aa: CASSKIRNSNQPQHF; CDR3nt: TGTGCCAGCAGTAAGATACGGAATAGCAATCAGCCCCAGCATTTT
v_gene: TRBV21-1; j_gene: TRBJ1-1; abundance: NA; d_gene: NA; CDR3aa: CASSMRDTEAFF; CDR3nt: TGTGCCAGCAGCATGAGGGACACTGAAGCTTTCTTT
v_gene: TRBV6-6; j_gene: TRBJ1-4; abundance: NA; d_gene: TRBD1; CDR3aa: CASSYPRQGDEKLFF; CDR3nt: TGTGCCAGCAGTTATCCCCGACAGGGGGATGAAAAACTGTTTTTT
v_gene: TRBV30; j_gene: TRBJ1-3; abundance: NA; d_gene: NA; CDR3aa: CAWSESGRNTIYF; CDR3nt: TGTGCCTGGAGTGAATCCGGGCGAAACACCATATATTTT
v_gene: TRBV20-1; j_gene: TRBJ2-7; abundance: NA; d_gene: NA; CDR3aa: CSASANGGLYF; CDR3nt: TGCAGTGCTTCCGCAAACGGGGGTCTGTACTTC
v_gene: TRBV5-5; j_gene: TRBJ1-2; abundance: NA; d_gene: NA; CDR3aa: CASSLGGPRGYTF; CDR3nt: TGTGCCAGCAGCTTGGGGGGGCCGAGGGGCTACACCTTC
v_gene: TRBV6-1; j_gene: TRBJ1-1; abundance: NA; d_gene: NA; CDR3aa: CASSEQAGGYLNTEAFF; CDR3nt: TGTGCCAGCAGTGAACAGGCCGGGGGATATTTGAACACTGAAGCTTTCTTT
v_gene: TRBV7-2; j_gene: TRBJ2-7; abundance: once; d_gene: TRBD2; CDR3aa: CASSLNPGLAYEQYF; CDR3nt: TGTGCCAGCAGCTTAAATCCCGGACTAGCCTACGAGCAGTACTTC
v_gene: TRBV29-1; j_gene: TRBJ2-7; abundance: NA; d_gene: TRBD1; CDR3aa: CSARGGTGAYEQYF; CDR3nt: TGCAGCGCTCGCGGAGGGACAGGAGCCTACGAGCAGTACTTC
v_gene: TRBV7-9; j_gene: TRBJ2-7; abundance: NA; d_gene: TRBD2; CDR3aa: CASSPGLAGVYEQYF; CDR3nt: TGTGCCAGCAGCCCAGGACTAGCGGGGGTCTACGAGCAGTACTTC
v_gene: TRBV7-6; j_gene: TRBJ1-3; abundance: NA; d_gene: TRBD1; CDR3aa: CASSSQPETGAGNTIYF; CDR3nt: TGTGCCAGCAGCTCCCAACCCGAGACAGGGGCTGGAAACACCATATATTTT
v_gene: TRBV30; j_gene: TRBJ2-2; abundance: NA; d_gene: NA; CDR3aa: CAWEQGGMVTGELFF; CDR3nt: TGTGCCTGGGAACAGGGGGGGATGGTCACCGGGGAGCTGTTTTTT
v_gene: TRBV19; j_gene: TRBJ1-6; abundance: NA; d_gene: NA; CDR3aa: CASSTMEARSPLHF; CDR3nt: TGTGCCAGTAGTACAATGGAAGCACGTTCACCCCTCCACTTT
v_gene: TRBV11-3; j_gene: TRBJ1-1; abundance: NA; d_gene: NA; CDR3aa: CASSLGPGTEAFF; CDR3nt: TGTGCCAGCAGCTTAGGGCCGGGGACTGAAGCTTTCTTT
v_gene: TRBV6-5; j_gene: TRBJ2-2; abundance: NA; d_gene: NA; CDR3aa: CASSYLRAANTGELFF; CDR3nt: TGTGCCAGCAGTTACTTACGGGCTGCGAACACCGGGGAGCTGTTTTTT
v_gene: TRBV11-2; j_gene: TRBJ2-7; abundance: NA; d_gene: NA; CDR3aa: CASSLATGGAYEQYF; CDR3nt: TGTGCCAGCAGCTTAGCAACAGGGGGGGCCTACGAGCAGTACTTC
v_gene: TRBV6-1; j_gene: TRBJ1-1; abundance: NA; d_gene: TRBD1; CDR3aa: CASSSRGQGGAFF; CDR3nt: TGTGCCAGCAGTTCCCGTGGACAGGGGGGAGCTTTCTTT
v_gene: TRBV19; j_gene: TRBJ1-1; abundance: once; d_gene: NA; CDR3aa: CASSIPSGSGMNTEAFF; CDR3nt: TGTGCCAGTAGTATCCCTTCAGGGTCGGGTATGAACACTGAAGCTTTCTTT
v_gene: TRBV9; j_gene: TRBJ1-3; abundance: NA; d_gene: NA; CDR3aa: CASSIAGGDRNTIYF; CDR3nt: TGTGCCAGCAGCATCGCGGGGGGTGATAGGAACACCATATATTTT
v_gene: TRBV10-3; j_gene: TRBJ1-2; abundance: NA; d_gene: TRBD1; CDR3aa: CAISGQGYGYTF; CDR3nt: TGTGCCATCAGTGGACAGGGATATGGCTACACCTTC
v_gene: TRBV5-4; j_gene: TRBJ2-1; abundance: NA; d_gene: TRBD2; CDR3aa: CASSLVPSGDNEQFF; CDR3nt: TGTGCCAGCAGCTTGGTTCCTAGCGGTGACAATGAGCAGTTCTTC
v_gene: TRBV27; j_gene: TRBJ1-1; abundance: NA; d_gene: NA; CDR3aa: CASSFKGGFNTEAFF; CDR3nt: TGTGCCAGCAGTTTCAAGGGGGGCTTCAACACTGAAGCTTTCTTT
v_gene: TRBV5-7; j_gene: TRBJ2-5; abundance: NA; d_gene: NA; CDR3aa: CASTSGVQETQYF; CDR3nt: TGTGCCAGCACCTCGGGGGTCCAAGAGACCCAGTACTTC
v_gene: TRBV19; j_gene: TRBJ2-5; abundance: NA; d_gene: TRBD1; CDR3aa: CASSITGTGKETQYF; CDR3nt: TGTGCCAGTAGTATCACCGGGACAGGGAAAGAGACCCAGTACTTC
v_gene: TRBV18; j_gene: TRBJ1-2; abundance: NA; d_gene: TRBD1; CDR3aa: CASSPARDRKGYGYTF; CDR3nt: TGTGCCAGCTCACCAGCCCGGGACAGGAAAGGGTATGGCTACACCTTC
v_gene: TRBV7-9; j_gene: TRBJ1-1; abundance: NA; d_gene: TRBD1; CDR3aa: CASSLLTGGTEAFF; CDR3nt: TGTGCCAGCAGCTTACTAACAGGGGGCACTGAAGCTTTCTTT
v_gene: TRBV11-2; j_gene: TRBJ1-5; abundance: NA; d_gene: NA; CDR3aa: CASSLVGSNQPQHF; CDR3nt: TGTGCCAGCAGCTTAGTGGGTAGCAATCAGCCCCAGCATTTT
v_gene: TRBV13; j_gene: TRBJ1-2; abundance: NA; d_gene: NA; CDR3aa: CASSLEGRNYTF; CDR3nt: TGTGCCAGCAGCTTAGAAGGCAGAAACTACACCTTC